This T cell receptor beta chain was recorded in a study of beta chain features in type 1 diabetes. Points from the study as a whole: In all four CD4+ subsets, TCRB CDR3 length was significantly, moderately reduced in type 1 diabetes. VDJ junctions from patients with type 1 diabetes contained fewer insertions and more deletions. Any HLA type influence on TCRB rearrangement was left unresolved here.

The CDR3 contains 15 residues. Germline loops: CDR1 SGHNT, CDR2 YYREEE (reference sequence). The V gene lost 3 bases and the J gene lost 0 bases, with 10 bases spanning the gap. This clone counts as medium-sized. What it recognizes is unknown. Investigators reverse transcribed all isolated RNA, so they sequenced expressed TCRB transcripts. Here immunoSEQ multiplex PCR was the method, and the copy in TCRdb shows in-frame clones only, minus some. Among fewer than 150,000 clones listed, 6.9% were seen once. This clonotype originated in a woman in her twenties or thirties in good health. Sample: central memory CD4+ T cells from blood. This chain joins TRBV5-4 and TRBJ2-4; D not resolved. This CDR3 is CASSYGHLAKNIQYF. The CDR3 nucleotides are TGTGCCAGCAGCTATGGGCACCTAGCCAAAAACATTCAGTACTTC.